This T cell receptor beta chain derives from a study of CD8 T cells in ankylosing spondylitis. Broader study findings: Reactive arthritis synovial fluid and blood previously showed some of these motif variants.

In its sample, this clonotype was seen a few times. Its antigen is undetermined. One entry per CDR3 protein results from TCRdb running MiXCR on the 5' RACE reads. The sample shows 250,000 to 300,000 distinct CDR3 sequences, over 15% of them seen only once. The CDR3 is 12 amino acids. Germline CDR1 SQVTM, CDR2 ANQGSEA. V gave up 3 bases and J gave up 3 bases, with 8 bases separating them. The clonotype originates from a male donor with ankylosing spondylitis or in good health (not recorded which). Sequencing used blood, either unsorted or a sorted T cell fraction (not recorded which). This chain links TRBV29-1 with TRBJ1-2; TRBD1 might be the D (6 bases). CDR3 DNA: TGCAGCGTTGATGGGGGCGACTATGGCTACACCTTC. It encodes CSVDGGDYGYTF.